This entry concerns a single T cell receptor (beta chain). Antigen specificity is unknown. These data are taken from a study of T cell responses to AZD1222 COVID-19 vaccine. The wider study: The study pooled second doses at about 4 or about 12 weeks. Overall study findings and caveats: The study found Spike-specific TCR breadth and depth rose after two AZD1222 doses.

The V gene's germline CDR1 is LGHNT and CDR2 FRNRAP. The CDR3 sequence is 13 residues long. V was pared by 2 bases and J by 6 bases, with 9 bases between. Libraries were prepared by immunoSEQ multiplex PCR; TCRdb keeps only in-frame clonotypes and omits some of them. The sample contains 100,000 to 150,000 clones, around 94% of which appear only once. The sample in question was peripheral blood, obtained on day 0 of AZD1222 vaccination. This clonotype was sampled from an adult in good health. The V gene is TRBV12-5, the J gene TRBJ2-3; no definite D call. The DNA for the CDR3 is TGTGCTAGTGGTTTGTTTCCCGACGATACGCAGTATTTT. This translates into CASGLFPDDTQYF.